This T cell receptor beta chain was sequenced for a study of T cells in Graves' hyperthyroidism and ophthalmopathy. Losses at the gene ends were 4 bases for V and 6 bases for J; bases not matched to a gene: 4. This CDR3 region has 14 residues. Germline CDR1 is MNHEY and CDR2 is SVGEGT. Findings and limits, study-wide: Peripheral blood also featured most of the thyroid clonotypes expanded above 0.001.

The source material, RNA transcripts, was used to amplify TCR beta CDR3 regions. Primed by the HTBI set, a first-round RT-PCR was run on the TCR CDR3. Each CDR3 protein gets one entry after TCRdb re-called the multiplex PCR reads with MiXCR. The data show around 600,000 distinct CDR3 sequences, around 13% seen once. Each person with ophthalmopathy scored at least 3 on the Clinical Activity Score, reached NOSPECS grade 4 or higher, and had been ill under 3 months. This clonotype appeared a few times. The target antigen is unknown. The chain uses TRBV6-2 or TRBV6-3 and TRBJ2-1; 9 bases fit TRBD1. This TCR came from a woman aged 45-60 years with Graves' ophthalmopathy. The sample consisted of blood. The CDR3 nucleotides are TGTGCCAGCAGTTTCGGGACAGGGTTCAATGAGCAGTTCTTC. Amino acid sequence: CASSFGTGFNEQFF.